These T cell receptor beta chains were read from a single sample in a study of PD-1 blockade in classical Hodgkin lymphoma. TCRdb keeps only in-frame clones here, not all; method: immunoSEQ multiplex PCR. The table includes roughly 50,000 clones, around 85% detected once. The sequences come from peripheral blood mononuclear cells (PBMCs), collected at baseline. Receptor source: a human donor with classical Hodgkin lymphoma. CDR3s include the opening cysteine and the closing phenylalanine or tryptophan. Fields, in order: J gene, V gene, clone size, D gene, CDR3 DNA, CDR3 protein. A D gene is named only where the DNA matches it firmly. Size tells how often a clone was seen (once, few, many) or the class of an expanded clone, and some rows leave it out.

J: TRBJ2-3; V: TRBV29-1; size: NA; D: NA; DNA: TGCAGCTCCTGGGGCCCACCTCAGTATTTT; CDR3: CSSWGPPQYF
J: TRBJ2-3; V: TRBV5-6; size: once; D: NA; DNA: TGTGCCAGCAGCTTAAGCACAGATACGCAGTATTTT; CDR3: CASSLSTDTQYF
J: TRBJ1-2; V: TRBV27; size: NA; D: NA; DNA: TGTGCCAGCAGCTTGGGGCAGCCGTTGGATTACTATGGCTACACCTTC; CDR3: CASSLGQPLDYYGYTF
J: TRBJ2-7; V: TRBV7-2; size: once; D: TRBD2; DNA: TGTGCCAGCAGCTTGGCCGGGACTAGCGGAGGGAACGAGCAGTACTTC; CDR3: CASSLAGTSGGNEQYF
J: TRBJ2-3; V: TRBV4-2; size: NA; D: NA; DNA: TGTGCCAGCAGCCAAGGGGATTGGAGGGGGACGCTCGGGGATCTAGATACGCAGTATTTT; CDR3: CASSQGDWRGTLGDLDTQYF
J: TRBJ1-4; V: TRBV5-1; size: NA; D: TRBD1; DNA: TGCGCCAGCAGCCCGGGACAGGTTAATGAAAAACTGTTTTTT; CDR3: CASSPGQVNEKLFF
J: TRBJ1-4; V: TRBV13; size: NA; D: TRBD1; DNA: TGTGCCAGCAGCTTAGAGTCGGACAGGGGCCGGAGACTGTTTTTT; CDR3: CASSLESDRGRRLFF
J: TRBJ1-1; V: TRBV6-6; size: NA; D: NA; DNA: TGTGCCAGCAGTCTCCAGGGGAGAGCTTTCTTT; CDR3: CASSLQGRAFF
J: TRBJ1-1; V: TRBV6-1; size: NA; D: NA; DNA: TGTGCCAGCAGTGGAAGAGAGTTGAACACTGAAGCTTTCTTT; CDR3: CASSGRELNTEAFF
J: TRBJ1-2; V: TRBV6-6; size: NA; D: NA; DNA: TGTGCCAGCAGTTACGGCAGGGTGAACTATGGCTACACCTTC; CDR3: CASSYGRVNYGYTF
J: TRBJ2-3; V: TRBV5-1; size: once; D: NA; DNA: TGCGCCAGCAGCTTGTCCGGGAGAGGGACAGATACGCAGTATTTT; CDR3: CASSLSGRGTDTQYF
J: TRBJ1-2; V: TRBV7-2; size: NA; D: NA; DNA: TGTGCCAGCAGCTCCAAACAGGCGACGGGTTACAATGGCTACACCTTC; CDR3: CASSSKQATGYNGYTF